Sequencing of this TCR beta chain was carried out in a study of shared clonotypes between healthy human individuals. CDR1 and CDR2 from the germline V gene are SQVTM and ANQGSEA. CDR3 size: 15 residues. V was clipped by 3 bases and J by 3 bases, with 15 bases between them. Donors, healthy HIV-negative adults, lacked recent acute infections or vaccinations. Donors comprised only Caucasian adults living in Nashville, Tennessee. Regarding the study as a whole: The study sampled only blood, and tissue repertoires likely differ.

This clone was seen repeatedly, ten times or more. Its antigen is undetermined. For every subset, genomic DNA was evenly distributed across several immunoSEQ plates. The repertoire was sequenced with immunoSEQ multiplex PCR; TCRdb's copy has only in-frame clones and lacks some. Among about half a million clones, about four fifths were seen once, and the ten largest hold under 15%. The genes are TRBV29-1 and TRBJ2-1; possible D gene TRBD2, 6 bases. Sequencing used PBMCs. The receptor comes from a woman aged 40 to 55 in good health. Some clones in this sample may be carry-over from other donors' samples. CDR3 region: CSVEAGLRHYNEQFF. DNA of the CDR3: TGCAGCGTTGAGGCGGGACTTCGACACTACAATGAGCAGTTCTTC.